The 3 T cell receptor beta chains below all came from one sample that was sequenced in a study of CD8 T cells in ankylosing spondylitis. Each CDR3 protein is one row after TCRdb ran MiXCR on the 5' RACE reads. The sample lists around 130,000 distinct CDR3 sequences, roughly 6.6% occurring once. Specimen: blood, either unsorted or a sorted T cell fraction (not recorded which). The source of these receptors is a male donor with ankylosing spondylitis or in good health (not recorded which).

This clonotype was seen at least ten times. V usage is TRBV7-8 and J usage is TRBJ2-7, with 11 bases matching TRBD2. The CDR3 consists of 16 residues. Germline V gene sequence: CDR1 SGHVS, CDR2 FQNEAQ. J gave up 0 bases and V 5 bases, and 6 bases lay outside the gene matches. The CDR3 reads CASSVGLADSSYEQYF. The CDR3 nucleotides read TGTGCCAGCAGCGTGGGACTAGCGGATAGCTCCTACGAGCAGTACTTC.

This clonotype was seen many times. The chain recombines TRBV20-1 with TRBJ2-3, with no clear D. This CDR3 contains 12 residues. V was trimmed by 4 bases and J by 6 bases, leaving 11 bases between them. Germline-derived CDR1 and CDR2 are DFQATT and SNEGSKA (reference sequence). The CDR3 reads CSATRPSDTQYF. In DNA form, the CDR3 reads TGCAGTGCTACCCGCCCGAGTGATACGCAGTATTTT.

This clonotype has a count of ten or more. The gene calls are TRBV5-1 and TRBJ2-1, with D possibly called TRBD1 or TRBD2 (5 bases each). Germline V gives CDR1 SGHRS, CDR2 YFSETQ. Trimming left V 4 bases short and J 0 bases short, with 20 bases between. The length of the CDR3 is 18 residues. The CDR3 region is CASSPLVPGTSSYNEQFF. The CDR3 nucleotides read TGCGCCAGCAGCCCACTAGTTCCAGGGACGAGCTCCTACAATGAGCAGTTCTTC. Combining the CDR3 with reference TRBV5-1 and TRBJ2-1 gives the whole variable domain KAGVTQTPRYLIKTRGQQVTLSCSPISGHRSVSWYQQTPGQGLQFLFEYFSETQRNKGNFPGRFSGRQFSNSRSEMNVSTLELGDSALYLCASSPLVPGTSSYNEQFFGPGTRLTVL.